The text below deals with one T cell receptor (beta chain). The data derive from a study of blood T cell repertoires in COVID-19. In the study overall: Both acute and convalescent COVID-19 samples were obtained from the United States, Italy and Spain. T cells, B-cell-depleted T cells, or PBMCs provided the cDNA or gDNA that served as material.

In the study's own analysis: Researchers report that nucleated cell counts were estimated from reference gene primer amplification. TCRdb keeps only in-frame clones here, not all; method: immunoSEQ multiplex PCR. Clonal size and the V and J genes are those of that table, whereas D and trimming came from the DNA. The table has tens of thousands of clones, roughly 90% seen once. Germline CDR1 reads ENHRY; CDR2 reads SYGVKD. The CDR3 covers 16 residues. J gave up 8 bases and V 4 bases, and 7 bases lay outside the gene matches. This sequence joins TRBV10-3 and TRBJ2-1; TRBD2 agrees at 14 bases. Source material: peripheral blood. This clonotype was sampled from a human donor with acute or convalescent COVID-19. The donor label of this sample is uncertain. This CDR3 is CAISGAGTSGSDEQFF. The CDR3 DNA sequence: TGTGCCATCAGTGGGGCCGGGACTAGCGGGAGCGATGAGCAGTTCTTC.